Below, 27 T cell receptor beta chains from the same sample are listed, as sequenced in a study of vaccination and CD4 T cells after COVID-19. Which antigens these TCRs recognize remains unknown. Treatment denoted: approximately 10-day PBMC culture with coronavirus spike peptide pools or control peptides (ViraFEST assay). The Oncomine TCR Beta short-read assay generated sequence data from the DNA of cultured CD4+ T cells. From the PCR reads, TCRdb called clonotypes with MiXCR, one entry per CDR3 protein. The table records about 15,000 distinct CDR3 sequences, approximately 40% of them present only once. The specimen sequenced was cultured CD4+ T cells from blood. These receptors all stem from a human donor with COVID-19.

This chain uses TRBV11-3 with TRBJ2-7; D remains unclear. The CDR3 extends over 13 amino acids. Trimming removed 1 base at V and 2 bases at J, with 6 bases between. Germline V gene lookup returns CDR1 SGHNT and CDR2 YENEEA. DNA of the CDR3: TGTGCCAGCAGCTTAGGACGGCCCTACGAGCAGTACTTC. Protein: CASSLGRPYEQYF.

The rearrangement joins TRBV10-3 to TRBJ2-7; D possibly matches TRBD1 or TRBD2 (6 bases each). CDR1 and CDR2 from the germline V gene are ENHRY and SYGVKD. Trimming pared 0 bases from V and 5 bases from J, leaving 11 bases between. The CDR3 sequence is 14 residues long. CDR3 sequence: CAISESPRGDEQYF. In DNA, the CDR3 is TGTGCCATCAGTGAGTCCCCGAGGGGGGACGAGCAGTACTTC.

V usage is TRBV12-3 or TRBV12-4 and J usage is TRBJ2-7; no definite D call. Trimming stripped 3 bases from V and 4 bases from J, with 4 bases between. The CDR3 loop spans 11 amino acids. CDR3: CASSLGYEQYF. The CDR3 nucleotides read TGTGCCAGCAGTTTGGGTTACGAGCAGTACTTC.

This sequence joins TRBV20-1 and TRBJ1-5; D is unclear. CDR3 length: 13 residues. With 3 bases removed from V and 3 bases from J, the gap between germline ends came to 9 bases. Germline V gene sequence: CDR1 DFQATT, CDR2 SNEGSKA (reference sequence). The CDR3 is CSASTGVNQPQHF. For the CDR3, the DNA is TGCAGTGCTAGCACTGGGGTCAATCAGCCCCAGCATTTT.

A few counts support this clonotype. The chain has TRBV6-1 and TRBJ1-1, with 9 positions matching TRBD1. This CDR3 has 15 amino acids. V shed 5 bases and J 1 base; nucleotides not matched to a gene: 5. From germline, CDR1 is MNHNS and CDR2 SASEGT. CDR3 residues: CASSPRDRANTEAFF. In nucleotides, the CDR3 is TGTGCCAGCAGTCCCCGGGACAGGGCGAACACTGAAGCTTTCTTT.

V and J are TRBV24-1 and TRBJ2-1; TRBD2 matches 7 bases. CDR1 is KGHDR and CDR2 is SFDVKD in the germline V gene. The CDR3 runs to 15 residues. J lost 6 bases, V lost 4 bases, and 8 bases had no gene match. This chain's CDR3 is CATSDANPGGNEQFF. The CDR3 DNA sequence: TGTGCCACCAGTGACGCTAACCCGGGGGGCAATGAGCAGTTCTTC.

This rearrangement joins TRBV10-3 to TRBJ2-7, with TRBD1 matching over 10 bases. The CDR3 has 14 amino acids. CDR1 is ENHRY, CDR2 SYGVKD, per germline. The trim removed 7 bases at V and 1 base at J, leaving 4 bases unmatched. The CDR3 loop reads CAIKRTGGSYEQYF. CDR3 DNA sequence: TGTGCCATCAAACGGACAGGGGGGTCCTACGAGCAGTACTTC.

V is TRBV6-1 and J is TRBJ2-3, with 8 bases that match TRBD2. Per the germline V gene, CDR1 is MNHNS and CDR2 is SASEGT. There are 15 residues in the CDR3. V was clipped by 6 bases and J by 5 bases; unmatched bases: 10. This chain's CDR3 is CASSRRTSLEDTQYF. The CDR3, as DNA: TGTGCCAGCAGCCGACGGACTAGCCTAGAAGATACGCAGTATTTT.

This clonotype showed up just a few times. The rearrangement uses TRBV7-2 and TRBJ1-2; D ambiguous. The CDR3 runs to 11 residues. CDR1 SGHTA and CDR2 FQGNSA come from the germline V gene. V shed 5 bases and J shed 5 bases, with 6 bases lying between them. The CDR3 DNA is TGTGCCAGCAGCCGGAGGTATGGCTACACCTTC. Its translation: CASSRRYGYTF. The variable domain in full, completed from reference TRBV7-2 and TRBJ1-2, reads GAGVSQSPSNKVTEKGKDVELRCDPISGHTALYWYRQSLGQGLEFLIYFQGNSAPDKSGLPSDRFSAERTGGSVSTLTIQRTQQEDSAVYLCASSRRYGYTFGSGTRLTVV.

This chain uses TRBV6-5 with TRBJ1-3; D call uncertain. This CDR3 has 16 residues. Per the germline V gene, CDR1 is MNHEY and CDR2 is SVGAGI. V was clipped by 4 bases and J by 0 bases, with 13 bases between them. CDR3 nucleotides: TGTGCCAGCAGTTCGCCACTGAGAACCTCTGGAAACACCATATATTTT. Amino acid sequence: CASSSPLRTSGNTIYF.

This rearrangement joins TRBV6-1 to TRBJ2-5, with 14 positions matching TRBD2. The germline gives CDR1 MNHNS, CDR2 SASEGT. The CDR3 runs 15 residues. The V and J ends lost 6 bases and 5 bases, in that order; junction bases with no gene match: 5. The DNA of the CDR3 is TGTGCCAGCAGGACTAGCGGGGGGGCCGTGGAGACCCAGTACTTC. Amino acid sequence: CASRTSGGAVETQYF.

The chain carries TRBV9 and TRBJ1-6; 9 bases are a match to TRBD1. V trimming: 3 bases; J trimming: 10 bases; junction bases outside the gene matches: 20. The CDR3 is made up of 19 amino acids. Germline-derived CDR1 and CDR2 are SGDLS and YYNGEE. DNA for the CDR3: TGTGCCAGCAGCGCCGGACCGGGACAGGGCCTTCCGTTTAGGTCACCCCTCCACTTT. Translation gives CASSAGPGQGLPFRSPLHF.

The V and J genes are TRBV20-1 and TRBJ1-2; D remains unclear. Per the germline V gene, CDR1 is DFQATT and CDR2 is SNEGSKA (reference sequence). CDR3 length: 14 amino acids. V was clipped by 5 bases and J by 4 bases, with 17 bases between them. The CDR3 DNA follows: TGCAGTGCTGGCGATAAAGCGGCGAGCTATGGCTACACCTTC. Encoded protein: CSAGDKAASYGYTF.

This clonotype is medium-sized by share. V gene TRBV20-1 combines with J gene TRBJ2-3; 7 positions agree with TRBD2. With 0 bases clipped from V and 2 bases from J, the junction kept 5 bases outside the gene matches. There are 15 residues in the CDR3. Per the germline V gene, CDR1 is DFQATT and CDR2 is SNEGSKA (reference sequence). DNA for the CDR3: TGCAGTGCTAGAGACCCAGCGGGATCCACAGATACGCAGTATTTT. Encoded protein: CSARDPAGSTDTQYF.

This clonotype has just a few counts. This chain connects TRBV20-1 to TRBJ1-6, with D possibly matching TRBD1 (5 bases). Trimming pared 6 bases from V and 4 bases from J, leaving 16 bases between. This CDR3 has 15 amino acids. The germline V gene encodes CDR1 DFQATT and CDR2 SNEGSKA (reference sequence). CDR3 nucleotides: TGCAGTGCACAGGTCCTAGCGACTTATAATTCACCCCTCCACTTT. This encodes CSAQVLATYNSPLHF.

V and J are TRBV18 and TRBJ1-2; no definite D call. Germline V lookup: CDR1 KGHSH, CDR2 LQKENI. This CDR3 is built from 13 residues. V lost 2 bases and J lost 3, with 7 bases in between. CDR3 in DNA: TGTGCCAGCTCACCAGGGTCAGACTATGGCTACACCTTC. It yields the protein CASSPGSDYGYTF.

The chain joins TRBV9 to TRBJ2-7; D is unclear. From germline, CDR1 is SGDLS and CDR2 YYNGEE. The CDR3 is 14 amino acids. Trimming pared 0 bases from V and 6 bases from J, leaving 13 bases between. CDR3 bases: TGTGCCAGCAGCGTAGCGGTGGGAAGTACCGAGCAGTACTTC. This encodes CASSVAVGSTEQYF. The whole variable domain, remainder taken from reference TRBV9 and TRBJ2-7, is DSGVTQTPKHLITATGQRVTLRCSPRSGDLSVYWYQQSLDQGLQFLIQYYNGEERAKGNILERFSAQQFPDLHSELNLSSLELGDSALYFCASSVAVGSTEQYFGPGTRLTVT.

Only a few counts were recorded for this clonotype. The gene calls are TRBV7-9 and TRBJ1-3; D is uncertain. Trimming removed 0 bases from V and 0 bases from J, with 6 bases in between. CDR1 and CDR2 from the germline V gene are SEHNR and FQNEAQ (reference sequence). The CDR3 loop spans 15 amino acids. CDR3 DNA sequence: TGTGCCAGCAGCTTAGCGTCCTCCTCTGGAAACACCATATATTTT. It yields the protein CASSLASSSGNTIYF.

This chain links TRBV19 with TRBJ1-5; 9 bases are shared with TRBD1. The CDR3 is 13 amino acids. Germline loops: CDR1 LNHDA, CDR2 SQIVND (reference sequence). V lost 9 bases, J lost 5 bases, and 5 bases stayed unmatched. The CDR3 sequence is CASRDREDQPQHF. The DNA of the CDR3 is TGTGCCAGCAGGGACAGGGAAGATCAGCCCCAGCATTTT.

This clonotype turned up a few times. Its ends do not fully match the called genes, so a read error is possible. The V call is TRBV10-2, the J call TRBJ1-5; 7 bases agree with TRBD1. Germline V gene sequence: CDR1 WSHSY, CDR2 SAAADI. The CDR3 contains 14 residues. The CDR3 DNA is TGCGTCAGCAGGCGGGACAGCCTCAATCAGCCCCAGCATTTT. Translation gives CVSRRDSLNQPQHF.

The chain recombines TRBV10-3 with TRBJ2-3; the match to TRBD1 covers 7 bases. The V gene's germline CDR1 is ENHRY and CDR2 SYGVKD. The J segment lost 2 bases and the V segment lost 6 bases, leaving 5 bases of the junction unmatched. The CDR3 is 14 residues long. This CDR3 reads CAIRGQTNTDTQYF. The CDR3, as DNA: TGTGCCATCAGGGGACAGACTAACACAGATACGCAGTATTTT.

The CDR3 reads CSASYQGSSNQPQHF. CDR3 DNA sequence: TGCAGTGCTAGTTATCAGGGGAGTAGCAATCAGCCCCAGCATTTT. The chain links TRBV20-1 to TRBJ1-5, with D possibly being TRBD1 (6 bases). The V gene's germline CDR1 is DFQATT and CDR2 SNEGSKA (reference sequence). The CDR3 consists of 15 residues. V was shortened by 3 bases and J by 0 bases, with 12 bases between the two germline ends.

The chain employs TRBV6-1 and TRBJ1-5, with a possible D match to TRBD1 (6 bases). This CDR3 region has 15 residues. Germline lookup yields CDR1 MNHNS and CDR2 SASEGT. Trimming removed 5 bases from V and 3 bases from J, with 14 bases in between. The CDR3 protein is CASSPDRGNNQPQHF. CDR3 nucleotide sequence: TGTGCCAGCAGTCCGGACAGAGGTAACAATCAGCCCCAGCATTTT.

This chain uses TRBV20-1 with TRBJ2-7, with 15 bases identical to TRBD2. CDR3 length equals 16 residues. Losses at the gene ends were 6 bases for V and 0 bases for J; bases not matched to a gene: 6. In germline, CDR1 is DFQATT, CDR2 SNEGSKA (reference sequence). As DNA, the CDR3 is TGCAGTGCCAACGTGGGACTAGCGGGGGGCTCCTACGAGCAGTACTTC. Amino acids: CSANVGLAGGSYEQYF.

The genes are TRBV28 and TRBJ1-6, with 7 bases identical to TRBD1. This CDR3 is built from 16 residues. Germline CDR1 MDHEN, CDR2 SYDVKM. V dropped 5 bases and J dropped 0; count of bases not matched to a gene: 4. The DNA of the CDR3 is TGTGCCAGCAGTGGGACAGCGAGCTCCTATAATTCACCCCTCCACTTT. It specifies CASSGTASSYNSPLHF.

In this sample, this clonotype turned up a few times. The chain carries TRBV21-1 and TRBJ1-2; the DNA was not used to check the table's D call, TRBD1. TRBV21-1 is recorded as a pseudogene. CDR3 length equals 15 residues. CDR3 sequence: CASSHTAYRGYGYTF. CDR3 nucleotides: TGTGCCAGCAGCCATACGGCCTACAGGGGGTATGGCTACACCTTC.

The table lists this clonotype with a count of one. V usage is TRBV5-1 and J usage is TRBJ1-1; D may be TRBD1 (6 bases). CDR3 length: 14 residues. Germline values: CDR1 SGHRS, CDR2 YFSETQ. Trimming removed 4 bases from V and 6 bases from J, with 16 bases in between. In DNA form, the CDR3 reads TGCGCCAGCAGCGCGGTGACAGGTCTCCCTGAAGCTTTCTTT. This codes for CASSAVTGLPEAFF.